The rows below give T cell receptor beta chains drawn from one sample of a study of OX40 agonist ivuxolimab in advanced cancers. Repertoires were generated with immunoSEQ multiplex PCR, while TCRdb's copy carries only in-frame clones and drops some. In the table there are 65,000 or so clones, about nine tenths of which are singletons. Here the sequenced sample was CD4+ or CD8+ T cells sorted from blood, taken in a trial of the OX40 agonist ivuxolimab. Receptors were obtained from an adult with an advanced solid tumor such as melanoma, head and neck, liver or kidney cancer. The CDR3 runs from the conserved cysteine through the conserved F or W. A D gene is named only where the DNA matches it firmly. Clone size, where shown, is once, few, many, or a class for clones that have expanded.

cdr3_nt,cdr3_aa,j_call,clone_size,v_call,d_call
TGTGCTAGCAGCTTAGACCGCGGGGGTGGCACCGGGGAGCTGTTTTTT,CASSLDRGGGTGELFF,TRBJ2-2,NA,TRBV7-7,TRBD2
TGTGCCAGTAGTATACGTACGGACAGGGGTCACGAGCAGTACTTC,CASSIRTDRGHEQYF,TRBJ2-7,NA,TRBV19,TRBD1
TGTGCCAGCAGCTTGCAAGTAAACACTGAAGCTTTCTTT,CASSLQVNTEAFF,TRBJ1-1,NA,TRBV7-6,NA
TGCGCCAGCAGCCCAGACGGACACTCTGGAAACACCATATATTTT,CASSPDGHSGNTIYF,TRBJ1-3,NA,TRBV5-1,NA
TGTGCCAGCAGCTCCCTACAGGGTTATAGCAATCAGCCCCAGCATTTT,CASSSLQGYSNQPQHF,TRBJ1-5,NA,TRBV5-6,NA
TGTGCCAGTAGTATAGTTGTTCGGAAGCGGGGGAATTTCTATGAGCAGTTCTTC,CASSIVVRKRGNFYEQFF,TRBJ2-1,NA,TRBV19,TRBD2
TGTGCCAGCAGCCCAACCAGCGGGGGTATGGGGAAGAATGAGCAGTTCTTC,CASSPTSGGMGKNEQFF,TRBJ2-1,NA,TRBV7-3,TRBD2
TGTGCTAGTGGTTTGGTCCAATTTCCGGGACAGAGGACAGGCTACGAGCAGTACTTC,CASGLVQFPGQRTGYEQYF,TRBJ2-7,once,TRBV12-5,TRBD1
TGTGCCAGCAGCCAAGATAGGCAAGAGACCCAGTACTTC,CASSQDRQETQYF,TRBJ2-5,NA,TRBV7-7,NA
TGCAGCGTTGACGACGCTTTAAACTACGAGCAGTACTTC,CSVDDALNYEQYF,TRBJ2-7,NA,TRBV29-1,NA
TGCAGTGCTTTCTCTGAAAAACTGTTTTTT,CSAFSEKLFF,TRBJ1-4,few,TRBV20-1,NA
TGTGCCAGCACCACTGGACAGGGGGGCTACGAGCAGTACTTC,CASTTGQGGYEQYF,TRBJ2-7,NA,TRBV6-1,TRBD1
TGTGCCAGCAGCCGAACCGGGAGGTCATGGGGAATGGGACAAGAGACCCAGTACTTC,CASSRTGRSWGMGQETQYF,TRBJ2-5,once,TRBV11-2,TRBD2
TGTGCCAGCACCACGCAGAACTATGGCTACACCTTC,CASTTQNYGYTF,TRBJ1-2,NA,TRBV28,NA
TGTGCCAGCAGCTTAGATACCACATTAGGTGAGCAGTTCTTC,CASSLDTTLGEQFF,TRBJ2-1,NA,TRBV11-2,NA
TGTGCCAGTAGTCTCGACCGGCGGCCAGGACGTGGCTACACCTTC,CASSLDRRPGRGYTF,TRBJ1-2,NA,TRBV19,NA
TGTGCCAGCAGAGTGGACAGGCTGGGGGAGGGAGATACGCAGTATTTT,CASRVDRLGEGDTQYF,TRBJ2-3,NA,TRBV5-6,NA
TGCGCCAGCAGCTTTTCCCACGAGCAGTACTTC,CASSFSHEQYF,TRBJ2-7,NA,TRBV5-1,NA
TGTGCCAGCGGGTTGTCGGGGGGTCGCCAAGAGACCCAGTACTTC,CASGLSGGRQETQYF,TRBJ2-5,NA,TRBV2,TRBD2
TGTGCCAGCAGCTTCGAAAAACAGGTCCCGAATCAGCCCCAGCATTTT,CASSFEKQVPNQPQHF,TRBJ1-5,NA,TRBV11-3,NA
TGTGCCAGCAGCGCTTTCCTGGGGGACAGCATTCAGTACTTC,CASSAFLGDSIQYF,TRBJ2-4,NA,TRBV5-6,TRBD1
TGTGCCAGCAGTGAAGCGCGGTTAAGGGGGCAGTACTTC,CASSEARLRGQYF,TRBJ2-7,NA,TRBV2,NA
TGTGCCAGCAGCGCAGGCAGGGATCAGCCCCAGCATTTT,CASSAGRDQPQHF,TRBJ1-5,NA,TRBV7-2,NA
TGTGCCAGCAGTTATCCGACAGGGGGCTATGGCTACACCTTC,CASSYPTGGYGYTF,TRBJ1-2,NA,TRBV6-6,TRBD1
TGTGCCAGCAGCTTAGGGCAGGGGCGTATCACCGGGGAGCTGTTTTTT,CASSLGQGRITGELFF,TRBJ2-2,NA,TRBV7-2,NA
TGTGCCAGCAGTTTGCTGGCTAGGGCGCTTGGCGGGGCCAACGTCCTGACTTTC,CASSLLARALGGANVLTF,TRBJ2-6,once,TRBV27,NA
TGTGCCAGCAGTCCCCATTCCGGGAACAATGAGCAGTTCTTC,CASSPHSGNNEQFF,TRBJ2-1,NA,TRBV28,NA
TGTGCCAGCAGTCTCGGACCCGAAAGAGGAAACATTCAGTACTTC,CASSLGPERGNIQYF,TRBJ2-4,NA,TRBV2,NA
TGTGCCAGCAGTTACTCGATGCATCAGCCCCAGCATTTT,CASSYSMHQPQHF,TRBJ1-5,NA,TRBV6-5,NA
TGTGCCGTAACGGGACAGGGGGACTATGGCTACACCTTC,CAVTGQGDYGYTF,TRBJ1-2,NA,TRBV6-1,TRBD1
TGTGCCAGCAGGAGCGGGAGGGGGCGAACTAATGAAAAACTGTTTTTT,CASRSGRGRTNEKLFF,TRBJ1-4,NA,TRBV11-2,TRBD1
TGTGCCAGCAGTGAGGACACAAGGGACGAGCAGTACTTC,CASSEDTRDEQYF,TRBJ2-7,NA,TRBV2,NA
TGTGCCAGCAGTGAATTGGCAGGAAACACCATATATTTT,CASSELAGNTIYF,TRBJ1-3,NA,TRBV6-1,NA
TGCAGCGTTGAAGATTATGGAGACAGGGGGCGGGATACGCAGTATTTT,CSVEDYGDRGRDTQYF,TRBJ2-3,NA,TRBV29-1,TRBD1
TGTGCCAGCTCACCTTCGATCACCGGGTCCAACTATGGCTACACCTTC,CASSPSITGSNYGYTF,TRBJ1-2,NA,TRBV18,NA
TGCGCCAGCAGCCAAGATTCTGGACTAGCGGGGGGGGCAGATACGCAGTATTTT,CASSQDSGLAGGADTQYF,TRBJ2-3,NA,TRBV4-3,TRBD2
TGTGCCAGCAGTGAGCTACAGAGCTCTGGAAACACCATATATTTT,CASSELQSSGNTIYF,TRBJ1-3,NA,TRBV6-1,NA
TGTGCCAGCAGCTTATCGGGCAGGAGCCAAGAGACCCAGTACTTC,CASSLSGRSQETQYF,TRBJ2-5,NA,TRBV7-2,NA
TGCGCCAGCAGCTTAGCAACAGGGTTGGAAGAGACCCAGTACTTC,CASSLATGLEETQYF,TRBJ2-5,NA,TRBV5-1,NA
TGTGCCAGCTATGACAGGGGGCGCGAAAAACTGTTTTTT,CASYDRGREKLFF,TRBJ1-4,NA,TRBV28,TRBD1
TGTGCCTGGAAAAAAGGCCAGCCCCAGCATTTT,CAWKKGQPQHF,TRBJ1-5,NA,TRBV30,NA
TGTGCCAGCAGTCTTGGACTAGCGGGGCTCTACGAGCAGTACTTC,CASSLGLAGLYEQYF,TRBJ2-7,NA,TRBV28,TRBD2
TGTGCCAGCAGTTCAACCTGGGGGCGCAAAGGCACTGAAGCTTTCTTT,CASSSTWGRKGTEAFF,TRBJ1-1,NA,TRBV27,NA
TGTGCCAGCAGCTGGGGTCGGGACCTCGGTAGTGAAGCTTTCTTT,CASSWGRDLGSEAFF,TRBJ1-1,NA,TRBV5-4,NA
TGTGCCAGCTCACCGGCGACAGGCGGTAACTATGGCTACACCTTC,CASSPATGGNYGYTF,TRBJ1-2,NA,TRBV18,NA
TGTGCCAGTACCCCTTCCGCGGCGGGACAGGGTTCAGATACGCAGTATTTT,CASTPSAAGQGSDTQYF,TRBJ2-3,NA,TRBV19,TRBD1
TGCGCCAGCAGGATAGGGTTCCACGGCTACACCTTC,CASRIGFHGYTF,TRBJ1-2,NA,TRBV5-1,NA
TGTGCCAGCAGTGTAGCGTCGGCCGGGGCAGGGGACTCACCCCTCCACTTT,CASSVASAGAGDSPLHF,TRBJ1-6,NA,TRBV2,NA
TGTGCCAGCAGTTTATCTTATAGCTCCTACGAGCAGTACTTC,CASSLSYSSYEQYF,TRBJ2-7,NA,TRBV28,NA
TGTGCCAGCTCACCCTGGACAGGGGGTGACACTGAAGCTTTCTTT,CASSPWTGGDTEAFF,TRBJ1-1,NA,TRBV18,TRBD1
TGTGCCAGCAGCTTAGAAAGTTTCTCCTACGAGCAGTACTTC,CASSLESFSYEQYF,TRBJ2-7,NA,TRBV7-6,NA
TGTGCCAGCAGTGTGGGTGATATGAACACTGAAGCTTTCTTT,CASSVGDMNTEAFF,TRBJ1-1,NA,TRBV2,NA
TGCAGCGTTGTCCATCAGCGGGGGCTCCCCGCAGATACGCAGTATTTT,CSVVHQRGLPADTQYF,TRBJ2-3,NA,TRBV29-1,TRBD2
TGTGCCAGCAGCCAAGGGACGTGGGACTACGAGCAGTACTTC,CASSQGTWDYEQYF,TRBJ2-7,NA,TRBV4-2,NA
TGCGCCAGCAGCCAAGATCTCCCAACCCGGGACCTTAGCTCCTACGAGCAGTACTTC,CASSQDLPTRDLSSYEQYF,TRBJ2-7,NA,TRBV4-1,NA
TGCGCCAGCAGCTTCCGGGACAGGGGGAACACTGAAGCTTTCTTT,CASSFRDRGNTEAFF,TRBJ1-1,few,TRBV4-1,TRBD1
TGCGCCAGCAGCTTGGGGACGCAGAATGAAAAACTGTTTTTT,CASSLGTQNEKLFF,TRBJ1-4,NA,TRBV5-1,NA